This T cell receptor (beta chain) derives from a study of blood T cells in healthy people across ages. CDR3 length equals 17 residues. With V trimmed by 0 bases and J by 3 bases, 7 bases remained unmatched. Germline V gene lookup returns CDR1 SGHAT and CDR2 FQNNGV. A J-beta primer mix and a sample-barcoded 5' primer were used in a second PCR of about 7 to 12 cycles. Each CDR3 protein gets one entry after TCRdb re-called the 5' RACE reads with MiXCR. The profile covers some 1.5 million distinct CDR3 sequences, with around 40% appearing a single time and around 4% taken by the ten largest. The sequencing input was blood. The chain links TRBV11-2 to TRBJ1-3, with 8 bases matching TRBD1. This sequence was found in a woman between 18 and 29 years old in good health. As DNA, the CDR3 is TGTGCCAGCAGCTTAGATCTACGGACAGGGTTTGGAAACACCATATATTTT. It yields the protein CASSLDLRTGFGNTIYF.